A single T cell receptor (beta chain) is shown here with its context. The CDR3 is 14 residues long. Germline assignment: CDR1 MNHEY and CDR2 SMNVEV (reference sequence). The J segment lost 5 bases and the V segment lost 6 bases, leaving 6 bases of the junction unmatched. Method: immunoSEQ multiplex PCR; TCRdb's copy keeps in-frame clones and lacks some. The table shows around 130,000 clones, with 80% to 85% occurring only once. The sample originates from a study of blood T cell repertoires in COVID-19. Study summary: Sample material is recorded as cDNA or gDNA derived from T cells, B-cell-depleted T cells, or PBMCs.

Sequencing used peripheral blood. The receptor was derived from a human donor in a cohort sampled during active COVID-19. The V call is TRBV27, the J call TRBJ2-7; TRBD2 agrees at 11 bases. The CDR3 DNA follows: TGTGCCAGCAGACCCGGGACTAGCGGAAACGAGCAGTACTTC. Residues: CASRPGTSGNEQYF.